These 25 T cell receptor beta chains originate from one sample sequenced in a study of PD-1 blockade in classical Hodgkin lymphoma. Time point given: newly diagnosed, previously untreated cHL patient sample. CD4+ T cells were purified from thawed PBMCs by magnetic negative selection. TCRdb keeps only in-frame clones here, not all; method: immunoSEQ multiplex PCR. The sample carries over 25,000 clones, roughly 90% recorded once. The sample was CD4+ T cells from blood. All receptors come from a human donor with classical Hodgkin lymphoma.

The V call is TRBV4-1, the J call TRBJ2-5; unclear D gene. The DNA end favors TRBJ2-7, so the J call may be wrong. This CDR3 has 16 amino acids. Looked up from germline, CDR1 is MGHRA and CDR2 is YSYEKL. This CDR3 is CASSQDRSNPPYEQYF. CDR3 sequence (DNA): TGCGCCAGCAGCCAAGATCGGAGCAACCCCCCCTACGAGCAGTACTTC.

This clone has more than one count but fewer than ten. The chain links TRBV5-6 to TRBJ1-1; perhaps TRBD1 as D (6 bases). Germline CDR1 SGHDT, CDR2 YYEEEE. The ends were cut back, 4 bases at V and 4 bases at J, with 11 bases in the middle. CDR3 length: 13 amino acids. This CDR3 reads CASSLQGSTEAFF. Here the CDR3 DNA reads TGTGCCAGCAGCCTACAGGGTTCCACTGAAGCTTTCTTT.

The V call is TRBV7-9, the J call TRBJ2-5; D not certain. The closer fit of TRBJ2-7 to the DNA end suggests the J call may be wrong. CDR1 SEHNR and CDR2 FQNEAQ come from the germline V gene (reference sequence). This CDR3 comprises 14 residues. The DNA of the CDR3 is TGTGCCAGCAGCTTCAGTGACCTTATCAACGAGCAGTACTTC. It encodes CASSFSDLINEQYF.

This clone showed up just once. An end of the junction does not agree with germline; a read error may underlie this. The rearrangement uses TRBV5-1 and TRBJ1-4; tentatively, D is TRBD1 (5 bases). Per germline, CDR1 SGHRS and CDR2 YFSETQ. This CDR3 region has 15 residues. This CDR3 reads CASSLVAGTNEKLFF. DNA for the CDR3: TGCGCCAGCAGCTTGGTAGCAGGGACTAACGAAAAACTGTTTTTT.

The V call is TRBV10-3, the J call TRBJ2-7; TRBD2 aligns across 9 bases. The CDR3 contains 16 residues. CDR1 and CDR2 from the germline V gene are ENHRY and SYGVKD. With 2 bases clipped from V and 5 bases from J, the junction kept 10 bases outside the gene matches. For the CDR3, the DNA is TGTGCCATCAGTGAGCCAACGATTAGCGGGAGCCACGAGCAGTACTTC. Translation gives CAISEPTISGSHEQYF.

The CDR3 DNA reads as TGCAGCGTCGGACAGGGGGGAAACACTGAAGCTTTCTTT. Amino acids: CSVGQGGNTEAFF. This chain uses TRBV29-1 with TRBJ1-1; 10 bases agree with TRBD1. Germline trimming cut 6 bases from V and 2 bases from J; bases unmatched to any gene: 3. The V gene's germline CDR1 is SQVTM and CDR2 ANQGSEA. CDR3 length equals 13 residues.

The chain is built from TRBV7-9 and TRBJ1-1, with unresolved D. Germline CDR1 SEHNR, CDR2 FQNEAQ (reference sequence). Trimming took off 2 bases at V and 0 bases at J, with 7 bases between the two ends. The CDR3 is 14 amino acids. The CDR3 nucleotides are TGTGCCAGCAGCTTAACCGGCGTGAACACTGAAGCTTTCTTT. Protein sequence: CASSLTGVNTEAFF. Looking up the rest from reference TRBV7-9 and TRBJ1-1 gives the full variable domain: DTGVSQNPRHKITKRGQNVTFRCDPISEHNRLYWYRQTLGQGPEFLTYFQNEAQLEKSRLLSDRFSAERPKGSFSTLEIQRTEQGDSAMYLCASSLTGVNTEAFFGQGTRLTVV.

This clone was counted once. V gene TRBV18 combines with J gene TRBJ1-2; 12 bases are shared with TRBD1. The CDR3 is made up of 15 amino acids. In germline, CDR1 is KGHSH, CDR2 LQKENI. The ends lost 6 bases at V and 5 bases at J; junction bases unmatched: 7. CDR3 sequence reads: CASSSGQGARYGYTF. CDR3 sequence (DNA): TGTGCCAGCTCTTCGGGACAGGGGGCTCGGTATGGCTACACCTTC.

Written as DNA, the CDR3 is TGTGCCAGCAGTACTAGCGGAGGAATAGATACGCAGTATTTT. Its protein is CASSTSGGIDTQYF. The rearrangement joins TRBV6-5 to TRBJ2-3, with TRBD2 matching over 8 bases. CDR3 length: 14 residues. The ends lost 5 bases at V and 5 bases at J; junction bases unmatched: 6. Per germline, CDR1 MNHEY and CDR2 SVGAGI.

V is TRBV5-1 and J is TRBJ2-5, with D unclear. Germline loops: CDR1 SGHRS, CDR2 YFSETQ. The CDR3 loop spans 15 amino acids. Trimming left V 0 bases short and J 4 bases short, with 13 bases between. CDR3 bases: TGCGCCAGCAGCTTGGCAGGCCCATCAGGAGAGACCCAGTACTTC. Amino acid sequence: CASSLAGPSGETQYF.

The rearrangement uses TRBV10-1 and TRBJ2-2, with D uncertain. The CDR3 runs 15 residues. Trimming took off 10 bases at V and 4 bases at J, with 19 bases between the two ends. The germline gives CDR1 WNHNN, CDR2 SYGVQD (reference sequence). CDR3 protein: CATQSGVPGTGELFF. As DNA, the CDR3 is TGCGCCACGCAATCGGGTGTTCCGGGCACCGGGGAGCTGTTTTTT.

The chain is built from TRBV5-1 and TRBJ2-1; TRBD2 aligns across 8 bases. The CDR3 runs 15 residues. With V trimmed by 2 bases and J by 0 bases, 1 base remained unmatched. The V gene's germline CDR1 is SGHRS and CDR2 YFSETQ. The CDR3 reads CASSLSGSSYNEQFF. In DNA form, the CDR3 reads TGCGCCAGCAGCTTAAGCGGGAGCTCCTACAATGAGCAGTTCTTC.

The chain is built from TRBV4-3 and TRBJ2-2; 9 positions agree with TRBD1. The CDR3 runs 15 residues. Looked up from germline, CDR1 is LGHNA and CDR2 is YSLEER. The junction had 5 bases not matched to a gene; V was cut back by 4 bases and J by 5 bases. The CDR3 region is CASSRTGGLTGELFF. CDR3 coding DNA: TGCGCCAGCAGCCGTACAGGGGGCTTGACCGGGGAGCTGTTTTTT.

Here the CDR3 reads CASSIGTANTGELFF. The CDR3 coding sequence is TGTGCCAGCAGCATCGGGACAGCGAACACCGGGGAGCTGTTTTTT. This rearrangement joins TRBV13 to TRBJ2-2; 7 positions agree with TRBD1. Unmatched junction bases numbered 3, after V lost 5 bases and J lost 0 bases. Germline-derived CDR1 and CDR2 are PRHDT and FYEKMQ (reference sequence). This CDR3 contains 15 residues.

CDR3 amino acids: CASGGGGKDTQYF. Written as DNA, the CDR3 is TGTGCCAGCGGCGGGGGGGGGAAAGATACGCAGTATTTT. The V call is TRBV5-6, the J call TRBJ2-3, with 9 bases aligning to TRBD2. This CDR3 is built from 13 residues. V lost 7 bases and J lost 5; bases outside the gene matches: 5. The germline gives CDR1 SGHDT, CDR2 YYEEEE.

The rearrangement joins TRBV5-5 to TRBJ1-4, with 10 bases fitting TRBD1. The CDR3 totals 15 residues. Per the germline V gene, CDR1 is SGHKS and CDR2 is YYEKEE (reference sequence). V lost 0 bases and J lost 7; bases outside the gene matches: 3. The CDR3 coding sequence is TGTGCCAGCAGCTTGGAGGGGACAGGGGTTGAAAAACTGTTTTTT. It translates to CASSLEGTGVEKLFF.

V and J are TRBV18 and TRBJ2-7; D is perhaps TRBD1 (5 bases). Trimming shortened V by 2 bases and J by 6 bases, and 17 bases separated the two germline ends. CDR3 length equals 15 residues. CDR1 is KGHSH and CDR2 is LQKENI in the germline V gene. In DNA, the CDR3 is TGTGCCAGCTCACCAATCCAGGGATCCCCGGTCGAGCAGTACTTC. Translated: CASSPIQGSPVEQYF.

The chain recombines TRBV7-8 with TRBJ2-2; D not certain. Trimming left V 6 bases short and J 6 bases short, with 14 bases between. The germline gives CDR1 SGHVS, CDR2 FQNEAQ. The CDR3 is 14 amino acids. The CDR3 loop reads CASRLGSIAGELFF. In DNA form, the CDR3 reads TGTGCCAGCAGGCTAGGGTCAATAGCCGGGGAGCTGTTTTTT. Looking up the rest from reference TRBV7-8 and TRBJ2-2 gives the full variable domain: GAGVSQSPRYKVAKRGQDVALRCDPISGHVSLFWYQQALGQGPEFLTYFQNEAQLDKSGLPSDRFFAERPEGSVSTLKIQRTQQEDSAVYLCASRLGSIAGELFFGEGSRLTVL.

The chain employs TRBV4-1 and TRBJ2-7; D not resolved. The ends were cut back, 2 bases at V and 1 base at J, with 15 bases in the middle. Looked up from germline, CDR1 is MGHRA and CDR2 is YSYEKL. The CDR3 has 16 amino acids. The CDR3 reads CASSQPQVFKSYEQYF. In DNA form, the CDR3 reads TGCGCCAGCAGCCAACCACAAGTTTTCAAATCCTACGAGCAGTACTTC.

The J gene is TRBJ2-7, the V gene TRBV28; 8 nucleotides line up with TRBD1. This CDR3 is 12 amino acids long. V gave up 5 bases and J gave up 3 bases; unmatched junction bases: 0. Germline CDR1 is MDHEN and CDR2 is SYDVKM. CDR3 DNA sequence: TGTGCCAGCAGTACAGGGGGCTACGAGCAGTACTTC. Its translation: CASSTGGYEQYF.

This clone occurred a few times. In DNA form, the CDR3 reads TGTGCCAGCAGTGAAAACCCCCTTATGGGTTGGGCTCAGCCCCAGCATTTT. Its protein is CASSENPLMGWAQPQHF. The chain recombines TRBV6-1 with TRBJ1-5, with D uncertain. The CDR3 loop spans 17 amino acids. V dropped 2 bases and J dropped 6 bases, with 20 bases sitting between them. Germline CDR1 is MNHNS and CDR2 is SASEGT.

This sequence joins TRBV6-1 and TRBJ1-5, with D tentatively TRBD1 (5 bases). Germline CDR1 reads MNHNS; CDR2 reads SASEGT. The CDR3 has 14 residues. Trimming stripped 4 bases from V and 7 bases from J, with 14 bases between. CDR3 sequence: CASSGTVRGQPQHF. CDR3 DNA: TGTGCCAGCAGTGGGACCGTGCGGGGGCAGCCCCAGCATTTT.

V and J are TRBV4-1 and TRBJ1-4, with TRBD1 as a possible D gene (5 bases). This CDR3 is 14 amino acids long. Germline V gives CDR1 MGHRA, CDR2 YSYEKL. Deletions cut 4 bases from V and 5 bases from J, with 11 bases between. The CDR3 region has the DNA TGCGCCAGCAGCCCAGGCAGGGTCAATGAAAAACTGTTTTTT. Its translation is CASSPGRVNEKLFF.

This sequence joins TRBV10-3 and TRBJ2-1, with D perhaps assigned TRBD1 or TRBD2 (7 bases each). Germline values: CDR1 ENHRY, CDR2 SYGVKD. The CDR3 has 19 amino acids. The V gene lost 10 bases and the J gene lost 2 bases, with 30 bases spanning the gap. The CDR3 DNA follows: TGTGCCACCCTGCGCTTTGAAGGGGGGGCAGGGGGGGCCTACAATGAGCAGTTCTTC. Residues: CATLRFEGGAGGAYNEQFF.

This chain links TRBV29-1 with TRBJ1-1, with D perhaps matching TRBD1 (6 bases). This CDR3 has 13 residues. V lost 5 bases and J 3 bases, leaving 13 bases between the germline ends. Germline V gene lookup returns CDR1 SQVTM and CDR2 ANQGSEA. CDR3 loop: CSVSRGGDTEAFF. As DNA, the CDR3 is TGCAGCGTTAGCAGGGGCGGGGACACTGAAGCTTTCTTT.